These 22 T cell receptor beta chains originate from one sample sequenced in a study of blood T cell repertoires in COVID-19. The protocol was immunoSEQ multiplex PCR, while the TCRdb copy is restricted to in-frame clones and leaves out a portion. The table lists about 170,000 clones, about 80% of them singletons. Input material: peripheral blood. The receptors here all came from a woman older than 75 with acute or convalescent COVID-19.

This chain joins TRBV28 and TRBJ2-1, with 7 positions matching TRBD1. The V gene's germline CDR1 is MDHEN and CDR2 SYDVKM. J was trimmed by 6 bases and V by 2 bases; bases with no gene match: 4. This CDR3 is 14 amino acids long. The CDR3 bases are TGTGCCAGCAGTTTACCAGGGGGTACCAATGAGCAGTTCTTC. It encodes CASSLPGGTNEQFF.

V gene TRBV6-5 combines with J gene TRBJ1-5, with 8 bases aligning to TRBD1. The V gene's germline CDR1 is MNHEY and CDR2 SVGAGI. V gave up 6 bases and J gave up 6 bases; unmatched junction bases: 7. CDR3 length: 14 amino acids. The CDR3 reads CASSLTGGGQPQHF. As DNA, the CDR3 is TGTGCCAGCAGCCTTACAGGGGGTGGTCAGCCCCAGCATTTT.

The chain links TRBV7-6 to TRBJ2-5; TRBD2 matches 11 bases. The V gene end was trimmed by 1 base and the J gene end by 6 bases; junction bases not matched to a gene: 10. The CDR3 contains 17 residues. Germline CDR1 is SGHVS and CDR2 is FNYEAQ. The CDR3 DNA follows: TGTGCCAGCAGCTTAGTTGCTAGCGGGGGGACCTGGAAGACCCAGTACTTC. Its translation: CASSLVASGGTWKTQYF.

The J gene is TRBJ1-5, the V gene TRBV28; 7 bases line up with TRBD1. CDR1 and CDR2 from the germline V gene are MDHEN and SYDVKM. V trimming: 5 bases; J trimming: 0 bases; junction bases outside the gene matches: 10. The CDR3 totals 17 residues. CDR3 nucleotide sequence: TGTGCCAGCAGTGTCGGGACAGATAATTATAGCAATCAGCCCCAGCATTTT. Its translation is CASSVGTDNYSNQPQHF. Drawing the rest from reference TRBV28 and TRBJ1-5, the complete variable domain is DVKVTQSSRYLVKRTGEKVFLECVQDMDHENMFWYRQDPGLGLRLIYFSYDVKMKEKGDIPEGYSVSREKKERFSLILESASTNQTSMYLCASSVGTDNYSNQPQHFGDGTRLSIL.

There are a few counts of this clone. V gene TRBV2 combines with J gene TRBJ2-2; D remains unclear. V was pared by 7 bases and J by 1 base, with 13 bases between. Germline V gives CDR1 SNHLY, CDR2 FYNNEI. The CDR3 covers 15 residues. The CDR3 spells CASNPLPGNTGELFF. CDR3 sequence (DNA): TGTGCCAGCAACCCTCTTCCGGGGAACACCGGGGAGCTGTTTTTT.

The rearrangement uses TRBV24-1 and TRBJ2-7; TRBD1 matches at 7 bases. The CDR3 consists of 16 residues. V shed 2 bases and J 4 bases; nucleotides not matched to a gene: 10. The V gene's germline CDR1 is KGHDR and CDR2 SFDVKD. This CDR3 reads CATSDSISGGNYEQYF. CDR3 DNA sequence: TGTGCCACCAGTGATTCTATCTCAGGGGGAAATTACGAGCAGTACTTC.

This clone was seen at least ten times. The rearrangement links TRBV10-2 to TRBJ2-7, with TRBD2 matching over 8 bases. This CDR3 has 14 residues. CDR1 is WSHSY, CDR2 SAAADI, per germline. The V and J ends lost 2 bases and 5 bases, in that order; junction bases with no gene match: 5. DNA of the CDR3: TGCGCCAGCAGTGAGCGGGAGGGCAGTAACGAGCAGTACTTC. Its translation: CASSEREGSNEQYF.

This clone was seen only once. The genes are TRBV2 and TRBJ2-1, with 14 bases fitting TRBD2. The V and J ends lost 6 bases and 5 bases, in that order; junction bases with no gene match: 3. This CDR3 has 15 amino acids. CDR1 SNHLY and CDR2 FYNNEI come from the germline V gene. The CDR3: CASRGLAGANNEQFF. CDR3 nucleotides: TGTGCCAGCAGGGGACTAGCGGGGGCCAACAATGAGCAGTTCTTC.

The V call is TRBV7-2, the J call TRBJ1-1; D might be TRBD1 (6 bases). V shed 1 base and J shed 11 bases, with 14 bases lying between them. In germline, CDR1 is SGHTA, CDR2 FQGNSA. The CDR3 consists of 13 residues. The CDR3 region has the DNA TGTGCCAGCAGCTTAGGATTTCCAGGGGTGGCTTTCTTT. It yields the protein CASSLGFPGVAFF.

The J gene is TRBJ2-3, the V gene TRBV24-1; tentatively, D is TRBD1 (5 bases). The V end lost 4 bases, the J end lost 3 bases, and 10 bases lay between the germline ends. The CDR3 is 14 amino acids. From germline, CDR1 is KGHDR and CDR2 SFDVKD. DNA of the CDR3: TGTGCCACCAGTGAAGGGCAGGGAACAGATACGCAGTATTTT. This encodes CATSEGQGTDTQYF.

This sequence joins TRBV12-5 and TRBJ2-3; 9 positions match TRBD2. With 0 bases clipped from V and 4 bases from J, the junction kept 5 bases outside the gene matches. In germline, CDR1 is LGHNT, CDR2 FRNRAP. The CDR3 runs to 16 residues. CDR3 protein: CASGLVLSGSADTQYF. The CDR3 nucleotides are TGTGCTAGTGGTTTGGTACTTAGCGGGAGTGCAGATACGCAGTATTTT.

The V call is TRBV6-5, the J call TRBJ1-3, with a tentative D call TRBD1 (5 bases). Between the trimmed V and J ends, which lost 11 bases and 4 bases, there was a span of 12 bases. This CDR3 has 12 amino acids. From germline, CDR1 is MNHEY and CDR2 SVGAGI. CDR3 DNA: TGTGCCTCCCAAGGGGTGGGAAACACCATATATTTT. Residues: CASQGVGNTIYF.

The chain combines TRBV5-1 with TRBJ2-7; D is possibly TRBD1 (5 bases). CDR3 length equals 14 residues. Germline CDR1 reads SGHRS; CDR2 reads YFSETQ. The V and J ends lost 1 base and 2 bases respectively, with 10 bases between them. This CDR3 reads CASSLTDSPYEQYF. The DNA for the CDR3 is TGCGCCAGCAGCTTGACCGACAGCCCCTACGAGCAGTACTTC.

The chain employs TRBV4-2 and TRBJ1-4; no clear D. The ends were cut back, 4 bases at V and 0 bases at J, with 9 bases in the middle. The CDR3 consists of 15 residues. Germline CDR1 and CDR2: LGHNA and YNFKEQ. The CDR3 here is CASSPQAATNEKLFF. CDR3 nucleotide sequence: TGTGCCAGCAGCCCCCAGGCAGCAACTAATGAAAAACTGTTTTTT.

The chain joins TRBV18 to TRBJ2-5, with a weak D call TRBD2 (6 bases). The germline gives CDR1 KGHSH, CDR2 LQKENI. With 3 bases removed from V and 7 bases from J, the gap between germline ends came to 9 bases. The CDR3 totals 12 residues. The CDR3 reads CASSPQGGTQYF. CDR3 DNA sequence: TGTGCCAGCTCACCCCAGGGAGGGACCCAGTACTTC.

The gene calls are TRBV5-1 and TRBJ2-7; TRBD1 matches 8 bases. CDR3 length equals 14 residues. V trimming: 2 bases; J trimming: 3 bases; junction bases outside the gene matches: 4. Germline V lookup: CDR1 SGHRS, CDR2 YFSETQ. CDR3: CASSFGTGFYEQYF. In nucleotides, the CDR3 is TGCGCCAGCAGCTTCGGGACAGGATTCTACGAGCAGTACTTC.

This sequence joins TRBV30 and TRBJ1-6; D unclear. The ends were cut back, 3 bases at V and 0 bases at J, with 9 bases in the middle. CDR1 is GTSNPN, CDR2 SVGIG, per germline (reference sequence). The CDR3 is made up of 15 amino acids. CDR3 sequence: CAWSLRGSYNSPLHF. Written as DNA, the CDR3 is TGTGCCTGGAGCCTCCGGGGCTCCTATAATTCACCCCTCCACTTT.

This chain links TRBV27 with TRBJ1-1, with a possible D match to TRBD1 (5 bases). Germline-derived CDR1 and CDR2 are MNHEY and SMNVEV (reference sequence). The CDR3 runs 13 residues. Trimming cost V 6 bases and J 4 bases, with 12 bases left between them. CDR3 residues: CASSPTGGTEAFF. The CDR3 DNA sequence: TGTGCCAGCAGCCCGACCGGGGGCACTGAAGCTTTCTTT.

Written as DNA, the CDR3 is TGTGCCATCAGTGAGTCAGAGCGGGGCACAGATACGCAGTATTTT. It is translated as CAISESERGTDTQYF. The chain uses TRBV10-3 and TRBJ2-3, with D possibly matching TRBD2 (6 bases). CDR1 and CDR2 from the germline V gene are ENHRY and SYGVKD. CDR3 size: 15 residues. The V gene lost 0 bases and the J gene lost 1 base, with 8 bases spanning the gap.

The gene calls are TRBV25-1 and TRBJ2-7, with 10 bases matching TRBD2. Per germline, CDR1 MGHDK and CDR2 SYGVNS. This CDR3 comprises 15 residues. Trimming took 4 bases from V and 3 from J; bases not matched to a gene: 6. Here the CDR3 DNA reads TGTGCCAGCAGTGTGTCTCTAGCGGGAGTCTACGAGCAGTACTTC. The encoded protein is CASSVSLAGVYEQYF.

The chain combines TRBV6-6 with TRBJ2-2; D remains unclear. V lost 7 bases, J lost 3 bases, and 9 bases lay in between. The CDR3 is made up of 13 amino acids. From germline, CDR1 is MNHNY and CDR2 SVGAGI (reference sequence). Here the CDR3 reads CASNPVDTGELFF. DNA of the CDR3: TGTGCCAGCAATCCAGTGGACACCGGGGAGCTGTTTTTT.

This rearrangement joins TRBV28 to TRBJ1-2, with D perhaps TRBD1 (5 bases). Germline CDR1 reads MDHEN; CDR2 reads SYDVKM. This CDR3 contains 12 residues. V lost 5 bases and J 10 bases, leaving 14 bases between the germline ends. In nucleotides, the CDR3 is TGTGCCAGCAGTATCACCGCCAGGGCCTACACCTTC. Residues: CASSITARAYTF.